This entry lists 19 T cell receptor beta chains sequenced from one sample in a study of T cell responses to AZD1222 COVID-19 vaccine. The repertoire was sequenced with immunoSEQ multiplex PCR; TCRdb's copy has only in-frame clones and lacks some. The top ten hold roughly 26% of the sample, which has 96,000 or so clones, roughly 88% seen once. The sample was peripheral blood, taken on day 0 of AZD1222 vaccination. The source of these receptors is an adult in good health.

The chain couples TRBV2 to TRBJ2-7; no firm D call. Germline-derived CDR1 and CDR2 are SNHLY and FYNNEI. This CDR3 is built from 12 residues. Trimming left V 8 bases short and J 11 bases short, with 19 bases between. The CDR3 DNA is TGTGCCAGCGGGTCCGGCGGTGGCCTTGAGTACTTC. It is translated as CASGSGGGLEYF.

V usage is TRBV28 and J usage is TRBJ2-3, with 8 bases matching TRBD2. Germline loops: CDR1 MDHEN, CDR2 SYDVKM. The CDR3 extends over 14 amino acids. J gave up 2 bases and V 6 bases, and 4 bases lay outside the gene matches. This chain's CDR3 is CASSSGSNTDTQYF. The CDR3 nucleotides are TGTGCCAGCAGCAGCGGGAGTAACACAGATACGCAGTATTTT.

Written as DNA, the CDR3 is TGTGCCAGCAGCGTAGCTCCTACTAGCGGGGCCTCCTACGAGCAGTACTTC. It specifies CASSVAPTSGASYEQYF. The rearrangement joins TRBV9 to TRBJ2-7, with 10 bases matching TRBD2. Germline V lookup: CDR1 SGDLS, CDR2 YYNGEE. V lost 0 bases and J lost 0; bases outside the gene matches: 6. The CDR3 is 17 residues long.

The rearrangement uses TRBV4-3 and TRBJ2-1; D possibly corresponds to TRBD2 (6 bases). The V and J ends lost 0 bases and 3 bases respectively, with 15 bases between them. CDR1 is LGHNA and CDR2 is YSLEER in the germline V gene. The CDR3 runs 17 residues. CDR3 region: CASSQDWRGRDYNEQFF. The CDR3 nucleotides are TGCGCCAGCAGCCAAGATTGGCGGGGAAGAGACTACAATGAGCAGTTCTTC.

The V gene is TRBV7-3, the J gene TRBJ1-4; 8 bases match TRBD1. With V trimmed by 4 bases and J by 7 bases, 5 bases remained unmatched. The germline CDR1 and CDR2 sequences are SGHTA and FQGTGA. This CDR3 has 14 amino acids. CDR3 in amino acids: CASSSWTGTEKLFF. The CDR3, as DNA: TGTGCCAGCAGCTCTTGGACAGGGACTGAAAAACTGTTTTTT.

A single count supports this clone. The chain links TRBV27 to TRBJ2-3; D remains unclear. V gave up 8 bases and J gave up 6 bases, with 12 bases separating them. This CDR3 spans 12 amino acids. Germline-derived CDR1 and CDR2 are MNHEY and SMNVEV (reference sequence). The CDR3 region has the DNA TGTGCCAGCTCCACATCGGTTGATACGCAGTATTTT. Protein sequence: CASSTSVDTQYF.

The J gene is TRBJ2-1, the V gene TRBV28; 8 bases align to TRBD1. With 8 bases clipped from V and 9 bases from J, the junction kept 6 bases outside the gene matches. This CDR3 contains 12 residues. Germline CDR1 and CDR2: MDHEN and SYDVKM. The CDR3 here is CASPDREGEQFF. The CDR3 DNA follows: TGTGCCAGCCCGGACAGGGAAGGTGAGCAGTTCTTC.

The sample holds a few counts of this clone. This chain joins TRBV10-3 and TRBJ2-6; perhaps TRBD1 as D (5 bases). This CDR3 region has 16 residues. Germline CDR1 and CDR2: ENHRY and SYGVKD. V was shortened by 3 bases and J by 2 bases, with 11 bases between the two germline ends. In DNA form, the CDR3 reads TGTGCCATCAGTGACAGGGAAGGCACTGGGGCCAACGTCCTGACTTTC. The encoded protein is CAISDREGTGANVLTF.

CDR3 in DNA: TGTGCCAGTAGAAGTCGACCCGCCGGCGAGAATTCACCCCTCCACTTT. This encodes CASRSRPAGENSPLHF. The gene calls are TRBV19 and TRBJ1-6; no reliable D call. The CDR3 is 16 amino acids. Germline V gives CDR1 LNHDA, CDR2 SQIVND (reference sequence). Between the trimmed V and J ends, which lost 6 bases and 7 bases, there was a span of 19 bases.

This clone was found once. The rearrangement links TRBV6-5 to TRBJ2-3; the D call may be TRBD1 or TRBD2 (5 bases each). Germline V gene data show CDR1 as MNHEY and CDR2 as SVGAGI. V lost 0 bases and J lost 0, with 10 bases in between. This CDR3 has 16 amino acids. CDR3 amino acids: CASSYSKRDSTDTQYF. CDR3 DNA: TGTGCCAGCAGTTACTCGAAAAGGGACAGCACAGATACGCAGTATTTT.

CDR3 loop: CASSIIPGAIQETQYF. The CDR3 coding sequence is TGTGCCAGTAGTATAATTCCGGGGGCAATCCAAGAGACCCAGTACTTC. This chain joins TRBV19 and TRBJ2-5, with D perhaps assigned TRBD1 or TRBD2 (6 bases each). The CDR3 sequence is 16 residues long. Germline lookup yields CDR1 LNHDA and CDR2 SQIVND (reference sequence). The V end lost 2 bases, the J end lost 1 base, and 14 bases lay between the germline ends. Variable domain in full (rest from reference TRBV19 and TRBJ2-5): DGGITQSPKYLFRKEGQNVTLSCEQNLNHDAMYWYRQDPGQGLRLIYYSQIVNDFQKGDIAEGYSVSREKKESFPLTVTSAQKNPTAFYLCASSIIPGAIQETQYFGPGTRLLVL.

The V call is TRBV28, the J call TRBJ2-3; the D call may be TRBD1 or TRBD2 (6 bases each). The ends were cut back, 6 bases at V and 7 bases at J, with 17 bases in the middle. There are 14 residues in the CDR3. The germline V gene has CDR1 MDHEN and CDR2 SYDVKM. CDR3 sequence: CASSTGGPGYTQYF. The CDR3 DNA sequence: TGTGCCAGCAGCACTGGGGGGCCCGGGTATACGCAGTATTTT. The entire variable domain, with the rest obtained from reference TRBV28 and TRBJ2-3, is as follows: DVKVTQSSRYLVKRTGEKVFLECVQDMDHENMFWYRQDPGLGLRLIYFSYDVKMKEKGDIPEGYSVSREKKERFSLILESASTNQTSMYLCASSTGGPGYTQYFGPGTRLTVL.

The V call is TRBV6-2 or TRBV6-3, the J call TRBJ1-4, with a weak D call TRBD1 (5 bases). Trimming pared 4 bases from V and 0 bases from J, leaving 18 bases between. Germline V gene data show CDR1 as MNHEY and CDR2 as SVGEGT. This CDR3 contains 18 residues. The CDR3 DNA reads TGTGCCAGCAGTTCCTACGAAACAGGATCCGCAACTAATGAAAAACTGTTTTTT. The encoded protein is CASSSYETGSATNEKLFF.

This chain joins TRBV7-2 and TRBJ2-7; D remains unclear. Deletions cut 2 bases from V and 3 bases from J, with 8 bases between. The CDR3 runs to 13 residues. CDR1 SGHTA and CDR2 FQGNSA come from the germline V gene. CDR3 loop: CASSLNSVYEQYF. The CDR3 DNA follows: TGTGCCAGCAGCTTAAACTCCGTCTACGAGCAGTACTTC.

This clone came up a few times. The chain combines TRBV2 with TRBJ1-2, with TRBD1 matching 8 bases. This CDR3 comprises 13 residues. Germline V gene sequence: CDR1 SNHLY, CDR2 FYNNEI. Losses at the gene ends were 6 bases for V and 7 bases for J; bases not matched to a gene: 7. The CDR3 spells CASREQGAGGYTF. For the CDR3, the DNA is TGTGCCAGCAGGGAGCAGGGGGCTGGTGGCTACACCTTC.

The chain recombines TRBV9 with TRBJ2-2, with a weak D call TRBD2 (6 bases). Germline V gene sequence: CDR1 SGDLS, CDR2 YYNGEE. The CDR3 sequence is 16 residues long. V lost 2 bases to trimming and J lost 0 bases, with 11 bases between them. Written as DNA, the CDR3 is TGTGCCAGCAGCGTTTCTAGCGCCTCGAACACCGGGGAGCTGTTTTTT. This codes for CASSVSSASNTGELFF.

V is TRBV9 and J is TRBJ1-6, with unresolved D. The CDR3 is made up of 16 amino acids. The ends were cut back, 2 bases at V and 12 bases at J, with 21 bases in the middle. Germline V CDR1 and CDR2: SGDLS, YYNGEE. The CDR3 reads CASSVWWAAYWGPLHF. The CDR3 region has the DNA TGTGCCAGCAGCGTTTGGTGGGCCGCCTATTGGGGACCCCTCCACTTT.

DNA of the CDR3: TGTGCCAGCAGTTTGCAGCTTAGTGAGCAGTTCTTC. It specifies CASSLQLSEQFF. The genes are TRBV28 and TRBJ2-1; D not resolved. The ends were cut back, 3 bases at V and 9 bases at J, with 9 bases in the middle. The CDR3 contains 12 residues. CDR1 is MDHEN, CDR2 SYDVKM, per germline. The variable domain in full, with the rest retrieved from reference TRBV28 and TRBJ2-1, is DVKVTQSSRYLVKRTGEKVFLECVQDMDHENMFWYRQDPGLGLRLIYFSYDVKMKEKGDIPEGYSVSREKKERFSLILESASTNQTSMYLCASSLQLSEQFFGPGTRLTVL.

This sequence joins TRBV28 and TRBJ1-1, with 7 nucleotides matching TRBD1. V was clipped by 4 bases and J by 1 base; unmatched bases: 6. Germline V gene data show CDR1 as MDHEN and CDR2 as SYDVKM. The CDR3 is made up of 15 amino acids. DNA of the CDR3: TGTGCCAGCAGTTCCAGACAGGGTTGGAACACTGAAGCTTTCTTT. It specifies CASSSRQGWNTEAFF.